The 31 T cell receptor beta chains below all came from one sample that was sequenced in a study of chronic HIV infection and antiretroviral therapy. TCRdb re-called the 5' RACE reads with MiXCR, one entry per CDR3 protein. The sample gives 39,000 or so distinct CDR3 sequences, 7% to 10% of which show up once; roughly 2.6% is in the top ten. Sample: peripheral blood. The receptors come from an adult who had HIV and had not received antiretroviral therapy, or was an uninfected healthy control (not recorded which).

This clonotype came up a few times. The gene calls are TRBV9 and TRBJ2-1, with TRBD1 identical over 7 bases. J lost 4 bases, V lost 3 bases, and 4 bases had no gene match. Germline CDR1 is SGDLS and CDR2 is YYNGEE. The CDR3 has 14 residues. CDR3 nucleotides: TGTGCCAGCAGCGGACAGGGCGGGTACAATGAGCAGTTCTTC. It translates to CASSGQGGYNEQFF.

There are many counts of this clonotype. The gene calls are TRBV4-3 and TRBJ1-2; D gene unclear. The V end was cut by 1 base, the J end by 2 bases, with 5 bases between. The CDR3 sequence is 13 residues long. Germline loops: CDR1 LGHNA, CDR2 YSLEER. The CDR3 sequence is CASSQALNYGYTF. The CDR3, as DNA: TGCGCCAGCAGCCAAGCGTTGAACTATGGCTACACCTTC.

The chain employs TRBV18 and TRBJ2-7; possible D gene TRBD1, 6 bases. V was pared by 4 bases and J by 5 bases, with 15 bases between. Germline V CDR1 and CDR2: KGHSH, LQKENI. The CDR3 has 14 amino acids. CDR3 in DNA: TGTGCCAGCTCACGCCCACAGGGTTCGGACGAGCAGTACTTC. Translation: CASSRPQGSDEQYF.

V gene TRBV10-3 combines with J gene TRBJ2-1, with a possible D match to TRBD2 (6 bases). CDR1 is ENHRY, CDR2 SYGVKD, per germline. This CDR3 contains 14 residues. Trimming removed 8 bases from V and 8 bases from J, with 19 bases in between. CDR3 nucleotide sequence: TGTGCCATCGCCCAGACTAGTCTAGGCGATGAGCAGTTCTTC. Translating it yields CAIAQTSLGDEQFF.

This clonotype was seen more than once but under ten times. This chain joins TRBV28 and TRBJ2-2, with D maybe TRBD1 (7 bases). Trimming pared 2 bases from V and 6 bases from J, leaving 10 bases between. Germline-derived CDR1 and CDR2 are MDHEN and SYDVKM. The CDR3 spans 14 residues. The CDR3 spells CASSLQGDSGELFF. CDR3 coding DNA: TGTGCCAGCAGTTTACAGGGGGACTCCGGGGAGCTGTTTTTT.

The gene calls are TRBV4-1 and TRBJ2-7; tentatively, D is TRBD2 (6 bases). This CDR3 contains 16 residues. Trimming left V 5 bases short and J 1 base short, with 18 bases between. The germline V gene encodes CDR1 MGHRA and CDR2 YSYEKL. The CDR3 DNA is TGCGCCAGCAGCAACCAACTTGGGGGAGGTTCCTACGAGCAGTACTTC. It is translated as CASSNQLGGGSYEQYF.

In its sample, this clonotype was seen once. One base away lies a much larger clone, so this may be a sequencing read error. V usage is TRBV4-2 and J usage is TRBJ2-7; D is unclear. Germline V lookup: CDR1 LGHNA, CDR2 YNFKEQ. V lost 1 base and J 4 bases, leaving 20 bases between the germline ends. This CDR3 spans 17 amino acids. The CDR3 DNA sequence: TGTGCCAGCAGCCAAGTCGGCCCGGCCGAGATAGGGTACGAGCAGTACTTC. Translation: CASSQVGPAEIGYEQYF.

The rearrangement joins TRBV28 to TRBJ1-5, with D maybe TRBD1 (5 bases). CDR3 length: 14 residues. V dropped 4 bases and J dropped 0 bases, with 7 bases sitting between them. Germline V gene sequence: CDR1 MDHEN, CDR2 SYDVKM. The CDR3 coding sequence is TGTGCCAGCAGTTCCGGACATAGCAATCAGCCCCAGCATTTT. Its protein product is CASSSGHSNQPQHF.

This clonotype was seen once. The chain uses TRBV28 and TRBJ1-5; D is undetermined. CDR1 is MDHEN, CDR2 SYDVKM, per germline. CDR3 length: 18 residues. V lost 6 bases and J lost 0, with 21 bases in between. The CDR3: CASRGRMVKTNSNQPQHF. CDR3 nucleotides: TGTGCCAGCAGGGGGAGGATGGTCAAAACTAATAGCAATCAGCCCCAGCATTTT.

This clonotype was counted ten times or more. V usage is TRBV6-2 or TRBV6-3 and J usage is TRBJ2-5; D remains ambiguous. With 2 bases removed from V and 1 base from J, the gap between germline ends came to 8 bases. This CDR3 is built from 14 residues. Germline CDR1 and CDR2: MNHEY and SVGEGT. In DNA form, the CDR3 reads TGTGCCAGCAGTTACGGCTCCCTCCAAGAGACCCAGTACTTC. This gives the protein CASSYGSLQETQYF.

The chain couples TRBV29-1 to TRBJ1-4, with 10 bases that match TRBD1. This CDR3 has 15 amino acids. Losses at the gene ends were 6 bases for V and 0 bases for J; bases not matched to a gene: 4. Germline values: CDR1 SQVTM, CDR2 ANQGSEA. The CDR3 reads CSVGQGEATNEKLFF. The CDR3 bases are TGCAGCGTAGGACAGGGGGAGGCAACTAATGAAAAACTGTTTTTT.

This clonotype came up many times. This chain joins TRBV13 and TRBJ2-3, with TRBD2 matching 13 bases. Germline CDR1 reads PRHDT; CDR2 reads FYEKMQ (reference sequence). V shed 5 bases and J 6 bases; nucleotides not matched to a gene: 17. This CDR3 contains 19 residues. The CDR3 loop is CASSQHFDPLAGGPDTQYF. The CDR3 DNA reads TGTGCCAGCAGCCAACACTTCGATCCACTAGCGGGAGGGCCGGATACGCAGTATTTT. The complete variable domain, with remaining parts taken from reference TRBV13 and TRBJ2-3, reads AAGVIQSPRHLIKEKRETATLKCYPIPRHDTVYWYQQGPGQDPQFLISFYEKMQSDKGSIPDRFSAQQFSDYHSELNMSSLELGDSALYFCASSQHFDPLAGGPDTQYFGPGTRLTVL.

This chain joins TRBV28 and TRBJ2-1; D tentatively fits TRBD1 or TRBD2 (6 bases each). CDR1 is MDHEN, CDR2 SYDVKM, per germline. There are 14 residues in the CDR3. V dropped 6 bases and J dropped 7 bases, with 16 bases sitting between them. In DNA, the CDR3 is TGTGCCAGCAGCGCTCGGGGGCGCAGAAATGAGCAGTTCTTC. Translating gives CASSARGRRNEQFF.

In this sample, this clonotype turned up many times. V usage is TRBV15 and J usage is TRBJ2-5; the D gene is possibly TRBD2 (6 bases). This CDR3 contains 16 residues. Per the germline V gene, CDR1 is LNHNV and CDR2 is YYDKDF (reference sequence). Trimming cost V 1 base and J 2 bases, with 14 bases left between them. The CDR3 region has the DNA TGTGCCACCAGCAGAGGATTCGGGAGCTTTCAAGAGACCCAGTACTTC. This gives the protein CATSRGFGSFQETQYF.

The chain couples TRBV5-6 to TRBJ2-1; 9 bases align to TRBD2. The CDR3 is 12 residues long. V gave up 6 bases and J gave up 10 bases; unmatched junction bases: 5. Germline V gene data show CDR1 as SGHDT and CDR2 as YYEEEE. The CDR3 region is CASTPGTSEQFF. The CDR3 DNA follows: TGTGCCAGCACCCCTGGGACTAGCGAGCAGTTCTTC.

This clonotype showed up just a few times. The CDR3 loop reads CASSPNSGSTDTQYF. The DNA of the CDR3 is TGTGCCAGCAGTCCAAATAGCGGGAGCACAGATACGCAGTATTTT. The chain employs TRBV7-9 and TRBJ2-3, with 7 bases matching TRBD2. The V gene's germline CDR1 is SEHNR and CDR2 FQNEAQ (reference sequence). CDR3 size: 15 residues. Unmatched junction bases numbered 6, after V lost 6 bases and J lost 0 bases.

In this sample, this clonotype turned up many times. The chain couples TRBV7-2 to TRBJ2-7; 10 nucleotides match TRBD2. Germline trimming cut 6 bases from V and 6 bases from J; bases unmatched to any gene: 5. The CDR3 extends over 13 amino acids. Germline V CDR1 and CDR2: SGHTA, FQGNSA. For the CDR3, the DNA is TGTGCCAGCAGAACTAGCGGGAAGGTCGAGCAGTACTTC. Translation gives CASRTSGKVEQYF.

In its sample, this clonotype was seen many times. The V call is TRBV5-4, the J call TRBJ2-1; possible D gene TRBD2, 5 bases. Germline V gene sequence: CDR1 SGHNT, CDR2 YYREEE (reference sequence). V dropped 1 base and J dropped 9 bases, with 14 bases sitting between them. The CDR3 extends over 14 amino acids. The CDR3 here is CASSLPVGASEQFF. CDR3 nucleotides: TGTGCCAGCAGCTTGCCTGTGGGAGCCAGTGAGCAGTTCTTC.

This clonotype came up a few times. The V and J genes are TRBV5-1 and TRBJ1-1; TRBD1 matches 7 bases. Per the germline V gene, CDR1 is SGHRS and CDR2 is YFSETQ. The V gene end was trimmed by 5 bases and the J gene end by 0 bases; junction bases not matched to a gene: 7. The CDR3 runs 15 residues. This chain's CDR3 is CASSSATGMNTEAFF. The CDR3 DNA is TGCGCCAGCAGTTCCGCGACAGGGATGAACACTGAAGCTTTCTTT.

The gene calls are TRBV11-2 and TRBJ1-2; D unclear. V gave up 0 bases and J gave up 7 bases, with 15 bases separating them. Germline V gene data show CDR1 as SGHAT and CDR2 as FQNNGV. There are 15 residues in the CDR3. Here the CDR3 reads CASSLEAAAGFGYTF. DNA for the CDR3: TGTGCCAGCAGCTTAGAGGCAGCTGCTGGGTTTGGCTACACCTTC.

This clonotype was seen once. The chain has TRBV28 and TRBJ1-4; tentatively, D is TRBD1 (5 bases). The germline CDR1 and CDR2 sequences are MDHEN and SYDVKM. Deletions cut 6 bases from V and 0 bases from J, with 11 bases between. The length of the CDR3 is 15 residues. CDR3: CASSSDSATNEKLFF. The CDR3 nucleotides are TGTGCCAGCAGCTCCGACAGTGCAACTAATGAAAAACTGTTTTTT. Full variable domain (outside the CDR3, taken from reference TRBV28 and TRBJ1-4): DVKVTQSSRYLVKRTGEKVFLECVQDMDHENMFWYRQDPGLGLRLIYFSYDVKMKEKGDIPEGYSVSREKKERFSLILESASTNQTSMYLCASSSDSATNEKLFFGSGTQLSVL.

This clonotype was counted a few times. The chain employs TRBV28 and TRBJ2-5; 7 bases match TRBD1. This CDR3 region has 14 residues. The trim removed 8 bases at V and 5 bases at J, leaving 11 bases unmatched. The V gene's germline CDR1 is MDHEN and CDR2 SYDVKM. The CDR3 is CASVPTGAEETQYF. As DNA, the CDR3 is TGTGCCAGCGTACCCACAGGGGCGGAGGAGACCCAGTACTTC.

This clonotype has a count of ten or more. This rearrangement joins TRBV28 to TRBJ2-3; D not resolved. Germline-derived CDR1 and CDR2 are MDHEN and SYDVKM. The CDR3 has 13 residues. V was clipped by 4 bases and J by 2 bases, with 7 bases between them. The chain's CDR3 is CASSSPSTDTQYF. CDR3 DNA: TGTGCCAGCAGTTCCCCTTCCACAGATACGCAGTATTTT.

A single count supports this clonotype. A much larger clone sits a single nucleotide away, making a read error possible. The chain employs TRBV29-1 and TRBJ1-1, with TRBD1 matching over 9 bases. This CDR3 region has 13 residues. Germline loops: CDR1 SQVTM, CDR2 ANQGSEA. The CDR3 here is CSVRDRVWTETFF. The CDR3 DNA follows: TGCAGCGTCCGGGACAGGGTTTGGACTGAAACTTTCTTT.

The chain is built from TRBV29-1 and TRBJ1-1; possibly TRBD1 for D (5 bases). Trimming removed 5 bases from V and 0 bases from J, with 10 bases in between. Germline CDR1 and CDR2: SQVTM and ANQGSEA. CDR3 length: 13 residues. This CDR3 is CSVRTGLNTEAFF. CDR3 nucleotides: TGCAGCGTTCGCACAGGTCTGAACACTGAAGCTTTCTTT.

The CDR3 bases are TGTGCCAGCAGCTCCCTAGCGGGAGTCCCAGATACGCAGTATTTT. It codes for CASSSLAGVPDTQYF. This chain connects TRBV7-8 to TRBJ2-3; TRBD2 agrees at 10 bases. Germline CDR1 reads SGHVS; CDR2 reads FQNEAQ. The CDR3 runs to 15 residues. Unmatched junction bases numbered 5, after V lost 4 bases and J lost 4 bases.

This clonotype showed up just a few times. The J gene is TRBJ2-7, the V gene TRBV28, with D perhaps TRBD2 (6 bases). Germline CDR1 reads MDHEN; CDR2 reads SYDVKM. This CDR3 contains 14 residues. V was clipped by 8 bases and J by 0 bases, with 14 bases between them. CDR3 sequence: CASGGTEASYEQYF. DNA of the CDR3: TGTGCCAGCGGCGGGACGGAGGCCTCCTACGAGCAGTACTTC.

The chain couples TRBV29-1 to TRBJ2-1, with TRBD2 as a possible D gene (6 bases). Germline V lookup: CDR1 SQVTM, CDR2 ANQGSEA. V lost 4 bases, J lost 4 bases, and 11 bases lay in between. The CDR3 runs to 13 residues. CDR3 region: CSVAPGGYNEQFF. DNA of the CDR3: TGCAGCGTTGCTCCCGGGGGATACAATGAGCAGTTCTTC.

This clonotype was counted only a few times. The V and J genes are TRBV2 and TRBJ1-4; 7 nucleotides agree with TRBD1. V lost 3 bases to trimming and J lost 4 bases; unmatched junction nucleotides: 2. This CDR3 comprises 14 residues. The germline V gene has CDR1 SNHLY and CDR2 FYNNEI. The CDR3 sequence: CASSEGQRNEKLFF. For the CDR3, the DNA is TGTGCCAGCAGTGAGGGACAGCGTAATGAAAAACTGTTTTTT. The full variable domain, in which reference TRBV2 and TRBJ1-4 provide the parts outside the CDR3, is EPEVTQTPSHQVTQMGQEVILRCVPISNHLYFYWYRQILGQKVEFLVSFYNNEISEKSEIFDDQFSVERPDGSNFTLKIRSTKLEDSAMYFCASSEGQRNEKLFFGSGTQLSVL.

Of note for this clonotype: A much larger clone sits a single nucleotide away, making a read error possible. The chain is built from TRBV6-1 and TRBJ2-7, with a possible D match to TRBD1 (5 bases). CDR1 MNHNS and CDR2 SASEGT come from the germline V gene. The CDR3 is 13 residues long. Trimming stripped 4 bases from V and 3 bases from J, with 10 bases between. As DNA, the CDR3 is TGTGCCAGCAGTGCACAGGAAGGCTACGAGCAGTACTTC. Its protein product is CASSAQEGYEQYF.

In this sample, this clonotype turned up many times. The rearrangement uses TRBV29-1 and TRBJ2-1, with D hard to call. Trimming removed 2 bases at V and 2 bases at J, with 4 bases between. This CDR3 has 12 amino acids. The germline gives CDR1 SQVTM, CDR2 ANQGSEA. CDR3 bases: TGCAGCGTTGAAACGGCCTACAATGAGCAGTTCTTC. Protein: CSVETAYNEQFF.